These 18 T cell receptor beta chains share one sample of origin, sequenced in a study of read filtering for tumor transcriptome and immune sequencing (TCRdb year 2020). Instrument used: Illumina HiSeq 4000. The Immunoverse kit was used to build TCR libraries from around 420 ng RNA, with molecular barcoded adaptors covering alpha/delta and beta/gamma chains. The public sequencing data were trimmed at Q25 with fastp and processed into clonotypes with MiXCR by TCRdb, which kept only in-frame beta chains. CDR3 protein duplicates are merged, each entry listing the most common genes and DNA. The table for this sample lists some 120,000 distinct CDR3 sequences; roughly 13% of them were counted only once. The top ten clones comprise 9.5% to 12% of the sample. The sequencing input was a population of CD138-negative cells sorted from bone marrow. The cell subset or site label, read with the paper, signifies: bone marrow mononuclear cells depleted of CD138+ plasma/myeloma cells by negative magnetic selection. The receptor source for this set is a donor aged 40 or older with multiple myeloma.

This clonotype was seen ten or more times. J is TRBJ1-4 and V is TRBV20-1; D uncertain. V lost 2 bases, J lost 2 bases, and 9 bases lay in between. Looked up from germline, CDR1 is DFQATT and CDR2 is SNEGSKA (reference sequence). The CDR3 consists of 14 residues. CDR3 sequence (DNA): TGCAGTGCTAGATCGGGAGGGACTAATGAAAAACTGTTTTTT. Translated, it gives CSARSGGTNEKLFF.

This clonotype came up many times. The gene calls are TRBV7-6 and TRBJ2-2; 12 nucleotides agree with TRBD2. With 2 bases clipped from V and 4 bases from J, the junction kept 2 bases outside the gene matches. From germline, CDR1 is SGHVS and CDR2 FNYEAQ. This CDR3 region has 16 residues. CDR3 DNA: TGTGCCAGCAGCTTACTAGCGGGAGGGAGCACCGGGGAGCTGTTTTTT. Encoded protein: CASSLLAGGSTGELFF.

This clonotype showed up many times. The rearrangement joins TRBV11-2 to TRBJ2-1; no clear D gene. Germline V CDR1 and CDR2: SGHAT, FQNNGV. The CDR3 has 13 amino acids. V lost 5 bases to trimming and J lost 4 bases, with 9 bases between them. The chain's CDR3 is CASSTNTYNEQFF. Here the CDR3 DNA reads TGTGCCAGCAGCACGAATACTTACAATGAGCAGTTCTTC.

Notes on this clonotype: An end of the junction does not agree with germline; a read error may underlie this. The V call is TRBV3-1, the J call TRBJ1-1, with D hard to call. Germline lookup yields CDR1 LGHDT and CDR2 YNNKEL (reference sequence). This CDR3 is 14 amino acids long. The CDR3 protein is CASSQDRLDTEAFF. The DNA of the CDR3 is TGTGCGAGCAGCCAAGATAGGCTTGACACTGAAGCTTTCTTT. Using reference TRBV3-1 and TRBJ1-1 for the parts outside the CDR3, the full variable domain is DTAVSQTPKYLVTQMGNDKSIKCEQNLGHDTMYWYKQDSKKFLKIMFSYNNKELIINETVPNRFSPKSPDKAHLNLHINSLELGDSAVYFCASSQDRLDTEAFFGQGTRLTVV.

The CDR3 bases are TGTGCCAGTAGCGGGGGATCCTCCTCCCCAGATACGCAGTATTTT. It specifies CASSGGSSSPDTQYF. The chain combines TRBV28 with TRBJ2-3; 9 bases match TRBD2. With 9 bases clipped from V and 4 bases from J, the junction kept 11 bases outside the gene matches. The CDR3 is made up of 15 amino acids. CDR1 MDHEN and CDR2 SYDVKM come from the germline V gene.

This clonotype was counted only a few times. Being one base from a much bigger clone, this may be a read error. The chain combines TRBV29-1 with TRBJ1-1; 7 bases match TRBD1. The CDR3 has 12 amino acids. V was clipped by 1 base and J by 10 bases; unmatched bases: 6. Looked up from germline, CDR1 is SQVTM and CDR2 is ANQGSEA. The CDR3 bases are TGCAGCGTTGAAGGGACAGGAGGATCAGCTTTCTTT. Protein product: CSVEGTGGSAFF.

This clonotype has a count of ten or more. The chain is built from TRBV6-5 and TRBJ2-5; D is possibly TRBD2 (6 bases). Trimming took off 5 bases at V and 1 base at J, with 11 bases between the two ends. Germline CDR1 is MNHEY and CDR2 is SVGAGI. There are 14 residues in the CDR3. CDR3: CASSAPGLQETQYF. CDR3 coding DNA: TGTGCCAGCAGTGCACCGGGACTCCAAGAGACCCAGTACTTC.

This clonotype was observed a few times. This chain connects TRBV19 to TRBJ1-2, with D possibly being TRBD1 (5 bases). Germline lookup yields CDR1 LNHDA and CDR2 SQIVND (reference sequence). CDR3 length: 15 residues. Deletions cut 2 bases from V and 3 bases from J, with 13 bases between. CDR3 bases: TGTGCCAGTAGTATATCGGCAGGGCGAGACTATGGCTACACCTTC. It codes for CASSISAGRDYGYTF.

This clonotype came up many times. The rearrangement uses TRBV29-1 and TRBJ2-5, with TRBD2 matching over 9 bases. CDR1 and CDR2 (germline): SQVTM, ANQGSEA. This CDR3 is 15 amino acids long. V lost 1 base, J lost 0 bases, and 3 bases stayed unmatched. The CDR3 DNA reads TGCAGCGTTGAAGGGACTAGCGCCAACCAAGAGACCCAGTACTTC. It codes for CSVEGTSANQETQYF.

This clonotype was recorded many times. The rearrangement joins TRBV20-1 to TRBJ2-7; no clear D gene. The CDR3 contains 12 residues. Trimming removed 3 bases from V and 5 bases from J, with 11 bases in between. Germline CDR1 reads DFQATT; CDR2 reads SNEGSKA (reference sequence). CDR3 nucleotides: TGCAGTGCTAGGGTTCAAAATAACGAGCAGTACTTC. Translating gives CSARVQNNEQYF.

The rearrangement joins TRBV30 to TRBJ2-6; 7 nucleotides align to TRBD1. CDR1 is GTSNPN, CDR2 SVGIG, per germline (reference sequence). Trimming removed 3 bases from V and 1 base from J; junction bases left unmatched: 3. There are 15 residues in the CDR3. CDR3 DNA: TGTGCCTGGAGCGGACAGGTTTCTGGGGCCAACGTCCTGACTTTC. It translates to CAWSGQVSGANVLTF.

This clonotype has a count of ten or more. The rearrangement uses TRBV7-2 and TRBJ2-5; perhaps TRBD2 as D (6 bases). Germline assignment: CDR1 SGHTA and CDR2 FQGNSA. This CDR3 comprises 13 residues. Trimming took 3 bases from V and 5 from J, leaving 10 bases between them. CDR3 protein: CASSFRLEETQYF. DNA of the CDR3: TGTGCCAGCAGCTTTAGACTAGAGGAGACCCAGTACTTC.

There are many counts of this clonotype. With a much larger clone just one base away, this may be a read error. The chain recombines TRBV6-1 with TRBJ2-1, with 10 bases aligning to TRBD1. The germline CDR1 and CDR2 sequences are MNHNS and SASEGT. This CDR3 comprises 19 residues. CDR3 sequence: CAGSEARGQGKRAYNEQFF. The CDR3 DNA follows: TGTGCCGGCAGTGAAGCGCGGGGACAGGGGAAACGTGCCTACAATGAGCAGTTCTTC.

This clonotype was seen at least ten times. V usage is TRBV6-2 or TRBV6-3 and J usage is TRBJ2-1; 9 positions agree with TRBD2. This CDR3 is built from 15 residues. Per germline, CDR1 MNHEY and CDR2 SVGEGT. After removal of 6 bases from V and 2 bases from J, the junction contained 5 bases not matched to a gene. The chain's CDR3 is CASRPGGGAYNEQFF. CDR3 nucleotides: TGTGCCAGCAGACCAGGCGGGGGGGCCTACAATGAGCAGTTCTTC.

Many counts were recorded for this clonotype. This chain connects TRBV7-2 to TRBJ1-5, with 10 bases aligning to TRBD1. V was clipped by 5 bases and J by 3 bases; unmatched bases: 7. The germline V gene encodes CDR1 SGHTA and CDR2 FQGNSA. The CDR3 has 16 residues. This CDR3 reads CASSARDRGFNQPQHF. Written as DNA, the CDR3 is TGTGCCAGCAGCGCCCGGGACAGGGGATTCAATCAGCCCCAGCATTTT.

This clonotype was seen ten or more times. The V and J genes are TRBV20-1 and TRBJ2-1; TRBD1 is a possible D gene (5 bases). There are 13 residues in the CDR3. Germline-derived CDR1 and CDR2 are DFQATT and SNEGSKA (reference sequence). Trimming removed 5 bases from V and 8 bases from J, with 16 bases in between. CDR3 DNA sequence: TGCAGTGCTGGGGCCGGTTCTGTGGATGAGCAGTTCTTC. It yields the protein CSAGAGSVDEQFF.

Only a few counts were recorded for this clonotype. The V gene is TRBV29-1, the J gene TRBJ2-5; the D gene is possibly TRBD2 (6 bases). Germline lookup yields CDR1 SQVTM and CDR2 ANQGSEA. V lost 7 bases and J 5 bases, leaving 17 bases between the germline ends. This CDR3 is built from 13 residues. The CDR3 region is CSAGTVGGETQYF. CDR3 nucleotides: TGCAGCGCTGGGACTGTGGGTGGGGAGACCCAGTACTTC.

Ten or more counts support this clonotype. The rearrangement uses TRBV5-1 and TRBJ2-3; D is unresolved. The CDR3 has 14 residues. Germline V gene sequence: CDR1 SGHRS, CDR2 YFSETQ. The V gene lost 4 bases and the J gene lost 0 bases, with 9 bases spanning the gap. The DNA of the CDR3 is TGCGCCAGCAGCGGCCCGTTGAGCACAGATACGCAGTATTTT. It translates to CASSGPLSTDTQYF.